Each of the 22 T cell receptor beta chains below was sequenced from the same sample in a study of T cells in narcolepsy. TCRdb's table, derived via immunoSEQ multiplex PCR, lists solely in-frame clones and lacks some. The sample yields around 25,000 clones, 70% to 85% seen once. The sequenced material came from memory (CD45RA-) CD4+ T cells from blood. Receptors originate from a human donor in good health.

On this clone itself: A junction boundary mismatches the germline segment, possibly from a read error. The chain uses TRBV7-6 and TRBJ2-2, with D tentatively TRBD1 (5 bases). The CDR3 totals 16 residues. Germline values: CDR1 SGHVS, CDR2 FNYEAQ. The CDR3 DNA sequence: TGTGCCAGCAGCGTAGCACGAATTGGGGCGGCCGGGGAGCTGTTTTTT. Translation gives CASSVARIGAAGELFF.

The chain combines TRBV7-2 with TRBJ2-5; possibly TRBD1 or TRBD2 for D (6 bases each). The end of the DNA fits TRBJ2-7 better, so the J call may be wrong. The CDR3 loop spans 13 amino acids. CDR1 is SGHTA, CDR2 FQGNSA, per germline. CDR3 coding DNA: TGTGCCAGCAGCTTAGTTAGGGGGGACGAGCAGTACTTC. It specifies CASSLVRGDEQYF.

The chain links TRBV2 to TRBJ1-3; perhaps TRBD1 as D (6 bases). The V gene lost 8 bases and the J gene lost 4 bases, with 12 bases spanning the gap. Per germline, CDR1 SNHLY and CDR2 FYNNEI. The CDR3 length is 13 residues. CDR3 sequence (DNA): TGTGCCAGCGGGAGGCAGGGGGGAAACACCATATATTTT. Protein product: CASGRQGGNTIYF. Together with reference TRBV2 and TRBJ1-3, the CDR3 gives the full variable domain: EPEVTQTPSHQVTQMGQEVILRCVPISNHLYFYWYRQILGQKVEFLVSFYNNEISEKSEIFDDQFSVERPDGSNFTLKIRSTKLEDSAMYFCASGRQGGNTIYFGEGSWLTVV.

This clone turned up a few times. This chain joins TRBV19 and TRBJ1-2; 7 bases fit TRBD1. J gave up 5 bases and V 7 bases, and 7 bases lay outside the gene matches. Per the germline V gene, CDR1 is LNHDA and CDR2 is SQIVND (reference sequence). The CDR3 length is 13 residues. The CDR3 region is CASTWDRGYGYTF. The CDR3 DNA reads TGTGCCAGTACCTGGGACAGAGGATATGGCTACACCTTC.

In its sample, this clone was seen once. One end of the junction fails to match germline, which may point to a read error. V is TRBV2 and J is TRBJ1-2; TRBD1 might be the D (5 bases). This CDR3 is 14 amino acids long. In germline, CDR1 is SNHLY, CDR2 FYNNEI. CDR3 sequence reads: CASGGSGPNDGYTF. CDR3 bases: TGTGCCAGCGGGGGATCAGGGCCTAACGATGGCTACACCTTC.

The chain is built from TRBV29-1 and TRBJ2-5, with 9 bases fitting TRBD1. The CDR3 is 14 amino acids. The germline V gene encodes CDR1 SQVTM and CDR2 ANQGSEA. With V trimmed by 4 bases and J by 5 bases, 8 bases remained unmatched. The CDR3 reads CSVGRTGVRETQYF. In DNA, the CDR3 is TGCAGCGTTGGTAGGACAGGGGTTCGGGAGACCCAGTACTTC.

This clone was detected only once. The chain joins TRBV18 to TRBJ2-1; D gene uncertain. CDR1 and CDR2 from the germline V gene are KGHSH and LQKENI. This CDR3 is built from 11 residues. Trimming took off 0 bases at V and 10 bases at J, with 4 bases between the two ends. In DNA form, the CDR3 reads TGTGCCAGCTCACCACCGGGCGAGCAGTTCTTC. Protein: CASSPPGEQFF.

CDR3 nucleotides: TGTGCCAGCAGCTTAGGAGGGGTCGGCACCGGGGAGCTGTTTTTT. This encodes CASSLGGVGTGELFF. V usage is TRBV11-2 and J usage is TRBJ2-2; perhaps D is TRBD1 or TRBD2 (5 bases each). Germline assignment: CDR1 SGHAT and CDR2 FQNNGV. This CDR3 has 15 amino acids. V was shortened by 1 base and J by 4 bases, with 10 bases between the two germline ends.

The CDR3 DNA reads TGTGCCTGGAGTGGTGCAGCGGGAGGCCGCAATGAGCAGTTCTTC. Translation gives CAWSGAAGGRNEQFF. The chain recombines TRBV30 with TRBJ2-1; 9 bases map to TRBD2. V dropped 1 base and J dropped 6; count of bases not matched to a gene: 7. CDR1 GTSNPN and CDR2 SVGIG come from the germline V gene (reference sequence). The CDR3 totals 15 residues. The full variable domain, in which reference TRBV30 and TRBJ2-1 provide the parts outside the CDR3, is SQTIHQWPATLVQPVGSPLSLECTVEGTSNPNLYWYRQAAGRGLQLLFYSVGIGQISSEVPQNLSASRPQDRQFILSSKKLLLSDSGFYLCAWSGAAGGRNEQFFGPGTRLTVL.

This clone has just a few counts. Other DNA sequences from this sample encode an identical CDR3 as well. The J gene is TRBJ2-5, the V gene TRBV29-1; 8 bases align to TRBD1. Trimming took 6 bases from V and 2 from J; bases not matched to a gene: 2. Germline loops: CDR1 SQVTM, CDR2 ANQGSEA. The CDR3 is made up of 12 amino acids. This chain's CDR3 is CSVHRGQETQYF. The CDR3 DNA sequence: TGCAGCGTCCACAGGGGGCAAGAGACCCAGTACTTC. The complete variable domain, with remaining parts taken from reference TRBV29-1 and TRBJ2-5, reads SAVISQKPSRDICQRGTSLTIQCQVDSQVTMMFWYRQQPGQSLTLIATANQGSEATYESGFVIDKFPISRPNLTFSTLTVSNMSPEDSSIYLCSVHRGQETQYFGPGTRLLVL.

In its sample, this clone was seen a few times. The chain carries TRBV7-9 and TRBJ1-6; D gene ambiguous. The CDR3 extends over 12 amino acids. Germline V gene lookup returns CDR1 SEHNR and CDR2 FQNEAQ (reference sequence). With 2 bases removed from V and 7 bases from J, the gap between germline ends came to 3 bases. CDR3 region: CASSLRNSPLHF. The CDR3 DNA is TGTGCCAGCAGCTTACGGAATTCACCCCTCCACTTT.

V is TRBV29-1 and J is TRBJ2-6, with D perhaps TRBD2 (5 bases). CDR1 and CDR2 (germline): SQVTM, ANQGSEA. This CDR3 comprises 19 residues. V lost 0 bases and J lost 0, with 18 bases in between. CDR3 residues: CSVEDSRGRVNSGANVLTF. CDR3 sequence (DNA): TGCAGCGTTGAAGATTCTCGAGGGCGCGTTAACTCTGGGGCCAACGTCCTGACTTTC.

The chain uses TRBV11-3 and TRBJ1-2, with D unclear. This CDR3 is 16 amino acids long. Per the germline V gene, CDR1 is SGHNT and CDR2 is YENEEA. V was pared by 0 bases and J by 0 bases, with 11 bases between. The CDR3 DNA is TGTGCCAGCAGCTTAGACCCCATAGCGGCTAACTATGGCTACACCTTC. Translation: CASSLDPIAANYGYTF.

V usage is TRBV5-4 and J usage is TRBJ2-7, with TRBD2 as a possible D gene (6 bases). The CDR3 is 15 residues long. The V end was cut by 4 bases, the J end by 2 bases, with 16 bases between. Germline V gene data show CDR1 as SGHNT and CDR2 as YYREEE (reference sequence). The CDR3 is CASSLPGTYAYEQYF. The CDR3 nucleotides are TGTGCCAGCAGCCTCCCCGGGACTTACGCCTACGAGCAGTACTTC.

The rearrangement uses TRBV5-1 and TRBJ1-1, with D hard to call. From germline, CDR1 is SGHRS and CDR2 YFSETQ. The CDR3 is 14 amino acids. The V gene lost 4 bases and the J gene lost 1 base, with 11 bases spanning the gap. DNA of the CDR3: TGCGCCAGCAGCGGGGTGCCGGCGAACACTGAAGCTTTCTTT. Its translation: CASSGVPANTEAFF.

V is TRBV7-2 and J is TRBJ2-1; 7 nucleotides match TRBD2. This CDR3 is built from 13 residues. Unmatched junction bases numbered 6, after V lost 2 bases and J lost 11 bases. Germline V gives CDR1 SGHTA, CDR2 FQGNSA. The CDR3 loop reads CASSLRLAEKQFF. The CDR3 DNA sequence: TGTGCCAGCAGCTTACGACTAGCCGAGAAGCAGTTCTTC.

On this clone itself: The conserved phenylalanine or tryptophan is not found at the CDR3 terminus, so this likely reflects a read error. The chain has TRBV30 and TRBJ1-6; 7 bases align to TRBD1. The CDR3 extends over 16 amino acids. V was pared by 4 bases and J by 3 bases, with 9 bases of the junction left unmatched. Germline-derived CDR1 and CDR2 are GTSNPN and SVGIG (reference sequence). The CDR3 region has the DNA TGTGCCTGGACCCCGGGGGCAGGGGGCTATAATTCACCCCTCCACCTT. As protein: CAWTPGAGGYNSPLHL.

V and J are TRBV7-9 and TRBJ1-2, with no clear D. CDR3 length: 17 residues. V was clipped by 5 bases and J by 0 bases, with 19 bases between them. The germline V gene encodes CDR1 SEHNR and CDR2 FQNEAQ (reference sequence). The CDR3 region is CASSDNRWADANYGYTF. The CDR3 coding sequence is TGTGCCAGCAGCGACAACCGTTGGGCAGACGCTAACTATGGCTACACCTTC. Supplemented by reference TRBV7-9 and TRBJ1-2, the full variable domain reads DTGVSQNPRHKITKRGQNVTFRCDPISEHNRLYWYRQTLGQGPEFLTYFQNEAQLEKSRLLSDRFSAERPKGSFSTLEIQRTEQGDSAMYLCASSDNRWADANYGYTFGSGTRLTVV.

This chain joins TRBV21-1 and TRBJ2-7. TRBV21-1 is classified as a pseudogene. CDR3 length: 17 residues. The CDR3 DNA reads TGTGCCAGCAGCTGGGACAGGGCGGGAGGGAACTCCTACGAGCAGTACTTC. This codes for CASSWDRAGGNSYEQYF.

This clone came up a few times. This chain links TRBV7-2 with TRBJ1-2; TRBD1 might be the D (5 bases). Germline V gene lookup returns CDR1 SGHTA and CDR2 FQGNSA. The ends were cut back, 4 bases at V and 4 bases at J, with 10 bases in the middle. This CDR3 has 13 residues. The CDR3 DNA reads TGTGCCAGCAGCTATACAGGCTTCTATGGCTACACCTTC. Its protein product is CASSYTGFYGYTF.

The chain is built from TRBV6-5 and TRBJ1-1; weak D call: TRBD1 (5 bases). The CDR3 sequence is 13 residues long. The V gene lost 2 bases and the J gene lost 3 bases, with 7 bases spanning the gap. Germline CDR1 MNHEY, CDR2 SVGAGI. CDR3 bases: TGTGCCAGCAGTTACCGACAGTACACTGAAGCTTTCTTT. Protein: CASSYRQYTEAFF.

This clone was found once. The CDR3 loop is CASSLRGVLTDTQYF. DNA for the CDR3: TGCGCCAGCAGCTTACGGGGGGTACTCACAGATACGCAGTATTTT. The gene calls are TRBV5-1 and TRBJ2-3, with TRBD2 matching over 7 bases. The CDR3 is made up of 15 amino acids. The V and J ends lost 2 bases and 2 bases, in that order; junction bases with no gene match: 5. Per the germline V gene, CDR1 is SGHRS and CDR2 is YFSETQ. Using reference TRBV5-1 and TRBJ2-3 for the parts outside the CDR3, the full variable domain is KAGVTQTPRYLIKTRGQQVTLSCSPISGHRSVSWYQQTPGQGLQFLFEYFSETQRNKGNFPGRFSGRQFSNSRSEMNVSTLELGDSALYLCASSLRGVLTDTQYFGPGTRLTVL.